This TCR beta chain stems from a study of T cell changes during pregnancy in multiple sclerosis. Profiling relied on immunoSEQ multiplex PCR, and the TCRdb table lists in-frame clones only, not all of them. The table lists tens of thousands of clones, nearly 90% of them singletons. The CDR3 extends over 18 amino acids. Trimming took 2 bases from V and 1 from J; bases not matched to a gene: 11. Germline V CDR1 and CDR2: MGHRA, YSYEKL. This clone showed up just once. The sequence derives from a female donor with multiple sclerosis, enrolled in a pregnancy study. The chain links TRBV4-1 to TRBJ2-1, with 7 nucleotides matching TRBD2. This specimen consisted of CD4+ T cells from peripheral blood mononuclear cells, obtained in the first trimester of pregnancy. The CDR3 bases are TGCGCCAGCAGCCAACGAATCTTAGCGGGTTTATCCTACAATGAGCAGTTCTTC. Translation: CASSQRILAGLSYNEQFF.